These 5 T cell receptor beta chains were sequenced from one sample in a study of CD8+ T cells in alopecia areata. Treatment given: oral pan-JAK inhibitor, 5-10 mg twice daily. Extraction of RNA preceded its reverse transcription into cDNA, which served as the sequencing template. Assay used: immunoSEQ multiplex PCR; TCRdb lists only in-frame clones, some missing. The table records about 200,000 clones, less than 75% of them present only once. This sample comprised CD4+ T cells sorted from blood, obtained at week 4, from a patient treated with tofacitinib. The receptors stem from a human donor with alopecia areata.

V is TRBV10-1 and J is TRBJ1-1, with D possibly being TRBD1 (6 bases). Germline CDR1 and CDR2: WNHNN and SYGVQD (reference sequence). The CDR3 runs to 12 residues. Trimming stripped 0 bases from V and 13 bases from J, with 12 bases between. The chain's CDR3 is CASSESQGLSFF. Written as DNA, the CDR3 is TGCGCCAGCAGTGAGTCTCAGGGGCTAAGTTTCTTT.

This clone was counted only a few times. The chain carries TRBV7-9 and TRBJ2-3, with TRBD2 identical over 8 bases. From germline, CDR1 is SEHNR and CDR2 FQNEAQ (reference sequence). The junction had 6 bases not matched to a gene; V was cut back by 5 bases and J by 5 bases. The CDR3 sequence is 14 residues long. CDR3 nucleotides: TGTGCCAGCAGCCCCGGGGGGGCCGGAGATACGCAGTATTTT. Translated, it gives CASSPGGAGDTQYF.

The chain uses TRBV7-2 and TRBJ2-7; a possible D gene is TRBD1 (5 bases). CDR1 and CDR2 from the germline V gene are SGHTA and FQGNSA. Deletions cut 4 bases from V and 0 bases from J, with 16 bases between. The CDR3 loop spans 16 amino acids. As DNA, the CDR3 is TGTGCCAGCAGCTCACCAACAGGAGCCCTCTCCTACGAGCAGTACTTC. This codes for CASSSPTGALSYEQYF.

This chain joins TRBV5-4 and TRBJ2-2, with a tentative D call TRBD1 (6 bases). This CDR3 is 16 amino acids long. Germline V gene sequence: CDR1 SGHNT, CDR2 YYREEE (reference sequence). Trimming stripped 3 bases from V and 4 bases from J, with 16 bases between. The CDR3 spells CASSWNRDPSTGELFF. DNA for the CDR3: TGTGCCAGCAGCTGGAACAGGGACCCTAGCACCGGGGAGCTGTTTTTT.

The chain combines TRBV11-2 with TRBJ1-4; D uncertain. The CDR3 is 13 amino acids. The V end lost 4 bases, the J end lost 8 bases, and 11 bases lay between the germline ends. In germline, CDR1 is SGHAT, CDR2 FQNNGV. This CDR3 is CASSSSYGEKLFF. DNA for the CDR3: TGTGCCAGCAGCTCGTCATACGGAGAAAAACTGTTTTTT.